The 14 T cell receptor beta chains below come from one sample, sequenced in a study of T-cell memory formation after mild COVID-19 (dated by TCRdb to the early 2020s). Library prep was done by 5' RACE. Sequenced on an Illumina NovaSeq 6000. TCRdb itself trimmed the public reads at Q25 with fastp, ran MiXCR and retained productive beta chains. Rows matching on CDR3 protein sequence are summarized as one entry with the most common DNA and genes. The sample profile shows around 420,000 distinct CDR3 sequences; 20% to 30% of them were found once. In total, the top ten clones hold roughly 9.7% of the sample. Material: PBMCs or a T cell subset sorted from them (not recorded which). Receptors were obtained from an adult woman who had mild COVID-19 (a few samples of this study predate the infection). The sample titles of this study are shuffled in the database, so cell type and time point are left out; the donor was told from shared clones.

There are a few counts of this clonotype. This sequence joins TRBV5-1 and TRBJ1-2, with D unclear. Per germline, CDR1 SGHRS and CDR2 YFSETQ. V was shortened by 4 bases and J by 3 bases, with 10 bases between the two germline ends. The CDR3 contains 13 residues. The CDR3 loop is CASSPDGYYGYTF. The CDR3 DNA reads TGCGCCAGCAGCCCGGACGGATACTATGGCTACACCTTC. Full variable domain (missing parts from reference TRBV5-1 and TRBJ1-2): KAGVTQTPRYLIKTRGQQVTLSCSPISGHRSVSWYQQTPGQGLQFLFEYFSETQRNKGNFPGRFSGRQFSNSRSEMNVSTLELGDSALYLCASSPDGYYGYTFGSGTRLTVV.

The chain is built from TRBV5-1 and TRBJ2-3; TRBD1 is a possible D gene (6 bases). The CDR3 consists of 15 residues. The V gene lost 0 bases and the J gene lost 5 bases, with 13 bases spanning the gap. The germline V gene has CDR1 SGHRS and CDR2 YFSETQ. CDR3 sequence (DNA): TGCGCCAGCAGCTTGGCGGACAGTCAGAGAGATACGCAGTATTTT. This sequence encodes CASSLADSQRDTQYF.

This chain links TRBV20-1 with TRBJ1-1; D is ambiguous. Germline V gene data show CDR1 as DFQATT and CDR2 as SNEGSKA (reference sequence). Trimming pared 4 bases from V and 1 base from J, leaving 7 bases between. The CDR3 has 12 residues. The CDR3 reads CSAIRGNTEAFF. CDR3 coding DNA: TGCAGTGCTATTCGGGGGAACACTGAAGCTTTCTTT.

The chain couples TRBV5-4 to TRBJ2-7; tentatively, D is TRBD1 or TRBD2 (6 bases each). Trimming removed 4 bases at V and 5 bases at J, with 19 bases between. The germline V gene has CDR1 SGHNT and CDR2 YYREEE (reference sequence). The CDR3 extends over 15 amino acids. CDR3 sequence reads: CASSRGGPRGNEQYF. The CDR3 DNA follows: TGTGCCAGCAGCCGAGGGGGGCCCCGTGGTAACGAGCAGTACTTC. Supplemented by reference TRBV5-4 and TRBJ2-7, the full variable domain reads ETGVTQSPTHLIKTRGQQVTLRCSSQSGHNTVSWYQQALGQGPQFIFQYYREEENGRGNFPPRFSGLQFPNYSSELNVNALELDDSALYLCASSRGGPRGNEQYFGPGTRLTVT.

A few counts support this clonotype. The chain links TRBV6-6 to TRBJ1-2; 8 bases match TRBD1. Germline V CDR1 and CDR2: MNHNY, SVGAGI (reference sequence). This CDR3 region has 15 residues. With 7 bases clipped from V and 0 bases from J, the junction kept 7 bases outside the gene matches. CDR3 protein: CASTPDRAANYGYTF. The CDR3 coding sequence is TGTGCCAGCACCCCGGACAGGGCAGCTAACTATGGCTACACCTTC.

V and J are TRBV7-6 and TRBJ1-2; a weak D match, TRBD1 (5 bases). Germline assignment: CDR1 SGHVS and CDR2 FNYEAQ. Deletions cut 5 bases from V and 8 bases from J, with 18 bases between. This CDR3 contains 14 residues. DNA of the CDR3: TGTGCCAGCAGCCCTGTGGGGGGAGCAAACGGCTACACCTTC. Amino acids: CASSPVGGANGYTF. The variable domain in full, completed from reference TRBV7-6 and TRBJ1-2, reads GAGVSQSPRYKVTKRGQDVALRCDPISGHVSLYWYRQALGQGPEFLTYFNYEAQQDKSGLPNDRFSAERPEGSISTLTIQRTEQRDSAMYRCASSPVGGANGYTFGSGTRLTVV.

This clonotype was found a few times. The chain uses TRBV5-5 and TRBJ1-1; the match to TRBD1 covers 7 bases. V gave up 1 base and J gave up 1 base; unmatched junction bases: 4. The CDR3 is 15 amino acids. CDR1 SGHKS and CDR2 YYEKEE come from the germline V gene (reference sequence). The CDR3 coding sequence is TGTGCCAGCAGCTTGATGGGACAGACGAACACTGAAGCTTTCTTT. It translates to CASSLMGQTNTEAFF.

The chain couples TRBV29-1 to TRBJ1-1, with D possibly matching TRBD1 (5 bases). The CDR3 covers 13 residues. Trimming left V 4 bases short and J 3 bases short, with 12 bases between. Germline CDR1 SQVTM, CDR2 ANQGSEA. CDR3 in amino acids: CSVGQGYDTEAFF. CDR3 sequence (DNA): TGCAGCGTTGGGCAGGGATACGACACTGAAGCTTTCTTT.

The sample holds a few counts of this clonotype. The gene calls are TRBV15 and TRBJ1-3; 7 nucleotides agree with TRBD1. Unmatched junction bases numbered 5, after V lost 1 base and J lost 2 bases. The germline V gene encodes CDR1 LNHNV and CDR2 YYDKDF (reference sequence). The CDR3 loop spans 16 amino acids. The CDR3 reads CATSRGITGAGNTIYF. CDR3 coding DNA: TGTGCCACCAGCAGAGGGATCACAGGGGCTGGAAACACCATATATTTT.

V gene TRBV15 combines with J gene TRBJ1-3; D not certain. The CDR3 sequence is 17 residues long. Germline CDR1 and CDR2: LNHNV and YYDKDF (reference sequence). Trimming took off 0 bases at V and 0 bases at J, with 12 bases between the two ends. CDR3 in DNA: TGTGCCACCAGCAGAGATGGCCCGAGGAGCTCTGGAAACACCATATATTTT. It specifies CATSRDGPRSSGNTIYF.

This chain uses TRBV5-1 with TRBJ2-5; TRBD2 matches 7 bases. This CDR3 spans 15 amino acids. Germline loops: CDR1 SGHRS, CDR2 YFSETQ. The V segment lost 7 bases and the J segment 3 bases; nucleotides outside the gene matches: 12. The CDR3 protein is CASGRLARGEETQYF. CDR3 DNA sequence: TGCGCCAGCGGGAGACTAGCCAGAGGGGAAGAGACCCAGTACTTC.

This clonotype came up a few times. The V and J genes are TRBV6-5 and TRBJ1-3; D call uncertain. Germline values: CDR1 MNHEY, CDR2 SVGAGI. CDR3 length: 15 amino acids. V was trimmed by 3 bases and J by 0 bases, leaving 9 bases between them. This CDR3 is CASSYGVLSGNTIYF. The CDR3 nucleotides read TGTGCCAGCAGTTATGGGGTCCTCTCTGGAAACACCATATATTTT.

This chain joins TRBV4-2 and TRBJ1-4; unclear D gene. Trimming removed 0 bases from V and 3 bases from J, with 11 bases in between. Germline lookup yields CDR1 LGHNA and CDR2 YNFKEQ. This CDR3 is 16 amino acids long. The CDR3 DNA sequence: TGTGCCAGCAGCCAAGAAGGATGGCGGGCTAATGAAAAACTGTTTTTT. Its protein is CASSQEGWRANEKLFF.

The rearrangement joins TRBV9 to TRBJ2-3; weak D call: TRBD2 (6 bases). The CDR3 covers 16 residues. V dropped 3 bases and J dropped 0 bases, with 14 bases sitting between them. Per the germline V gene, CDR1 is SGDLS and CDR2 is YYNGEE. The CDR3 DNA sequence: TGTGCCAGCAGCGACGCGCTAGCGTCTAGCACAGATACGCAGTATTTT. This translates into CASSDALASSTDTQYF.